This TCR beta chain was retrieved from a study of T cell responses to AZD1222 COVID-19 vaccine. General study points: The study found Spike-specific TCR breadth and depth rose after two AZD1222 doses.

Of note for this clone: The antigen is not known.

Here immunoSEQ multiplex PCR was the method, and the copy in TCRdb shows in-frame clones only, minus some. The sample shows some 86,000 clones, about 90% of them seen only once. After removal of 2 bases from V and 5 bases from J, the junction contained 10 bases not matched to a gene. CDR1 and CDR2 (germline): SGDLS, YYNGEE. This CDR3 is built from 16 residues. The material sequenced was peripheral blood, taken on day 0 of AZD1222 vaccination. This chain connects TRBV9 to TRBJ2-1, with 7 bases fitting TRBD2. The sequence was obtained from an adult in good health. Here the CDR3 reads CASSVAGEVLNNEQFF. The CDR3 nucleotides are TGTGCCAGCAGCGTCGCGGGAGAAGTGTTGAACAATGAGCAGTTCTTC.